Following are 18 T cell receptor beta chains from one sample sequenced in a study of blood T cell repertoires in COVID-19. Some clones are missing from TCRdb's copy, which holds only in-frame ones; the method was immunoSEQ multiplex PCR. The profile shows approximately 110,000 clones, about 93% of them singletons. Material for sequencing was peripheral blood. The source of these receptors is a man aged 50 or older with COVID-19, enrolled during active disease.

This chain's CDR3 is CASSPGQGHQPQHF. The DNA of the CDR3 is TGTGCCAGCAGTCCCGGACAGGGCCATCAGCCCCAGCATTTT. The chain is built from TRBV6-2 or TRBV6-3 and TRBJ1-5; TRBD1 matches at 8 bases. Germline V gene data show CDR1 as MNHEY and CDR2 as SVGEGT. CDR3 length equals 14 residues. The trim removed 5 bases at V and 5 bases at J, leaving 5 bases unmatched.

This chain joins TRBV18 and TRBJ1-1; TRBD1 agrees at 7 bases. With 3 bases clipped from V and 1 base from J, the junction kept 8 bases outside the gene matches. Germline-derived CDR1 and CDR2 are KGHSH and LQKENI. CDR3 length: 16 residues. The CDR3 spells CASSPPTGWKNTEAFF. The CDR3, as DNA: TGTGCCAGCTCACCTCCGACAGGGTGGAAGAACACTGAAGCTTTCTTT.

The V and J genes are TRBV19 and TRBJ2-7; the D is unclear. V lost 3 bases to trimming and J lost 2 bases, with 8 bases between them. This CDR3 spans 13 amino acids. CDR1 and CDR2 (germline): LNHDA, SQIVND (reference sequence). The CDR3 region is CASSISAAYEQYF. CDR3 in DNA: TGTGCCAGTAGTATTTCGGCGGCCTACGAGCAGTACTTC.

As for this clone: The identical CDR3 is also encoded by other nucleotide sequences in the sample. The CDR3 nucleotides read TGTGCCAGCAGTTTAGACAGCTACGAGCAGTACTTC. It yields the protein CASSLDSYEQYF. V usage is TRBV12-3 or TRBV12-4 and J usage is TRBJ2-7, with D unresolved. Trimming cost V 1 base and J 3 bases, with 4 bases left between them. This CDR3 is 12 amino acids long.

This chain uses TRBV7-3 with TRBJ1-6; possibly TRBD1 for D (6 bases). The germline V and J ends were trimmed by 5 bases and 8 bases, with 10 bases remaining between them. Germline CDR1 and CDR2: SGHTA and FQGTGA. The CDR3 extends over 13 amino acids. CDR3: CASSQTGYSPLHF. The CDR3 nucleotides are TGTGCCAGCAGCCAAACAGGGTATTCACCCCTCCACTTT. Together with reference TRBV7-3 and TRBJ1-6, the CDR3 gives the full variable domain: GAGVSQTPSNKVTEKGKYVELRCDPISGHTALYWYRQSLGQGPEFLIYFQGTGAADDSGLPNDRFFAVRPEGSVSTLKIQRTERGDSAVYLCASSQTGYSPLHFGNGTRLTVT.

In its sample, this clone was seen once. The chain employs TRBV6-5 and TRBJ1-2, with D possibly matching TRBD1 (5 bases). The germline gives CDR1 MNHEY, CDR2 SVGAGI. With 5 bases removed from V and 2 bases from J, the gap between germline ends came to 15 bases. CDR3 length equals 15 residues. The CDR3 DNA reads TGTGCCAGCAGTCCGGACACCCCGTGGAACTATGGCTACACCTTC. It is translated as CASSPDTPWNYGYTF.

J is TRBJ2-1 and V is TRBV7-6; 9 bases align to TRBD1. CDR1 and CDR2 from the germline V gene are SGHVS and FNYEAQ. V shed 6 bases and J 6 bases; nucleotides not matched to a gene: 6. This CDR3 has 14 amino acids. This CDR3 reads CASSSGTGLNEQFF. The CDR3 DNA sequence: TGTGCCAGCAGTTCCGGGACAGGGCTCAATGAGCAGTTCTTC.

The CDR3 nucleotides are TGTGCCAGCAGGAGGACAGTGGGGGACACTGAAGCTTTCTTT. Amino acid sequence: CASRRTVGDTEAFF. This rearrangement joins TRBV6-5 to TRBJ1-1; weak D call: TRBD1 (6 bases). Deletions cut 6 bases from V and 3 bases from J, with 14 bases between. This CDR3 is 14 amino acids long. In germline, CDR1 is MNHEY, CDR2 SVGAGI.

CDR3 sequence (DNA): TGTGCCAGCAGTTCCCCCGCTAGCGCCTACGAGCAGTACTTC. Encoded protein: CASSSPASAYEQYF. This chain joins TRBV6-2 or TRBV6-3 and TRBJ2-7; perhaps TRBD2 as D (6 bases). Germline CDR1 reads MNHEY; CDR2 reads SVGEGT. The CDR3 extends over 14 amino acids. The V end lost 4 bases, the J end lost 2 bases, and 12 bases lay between the germline ends.

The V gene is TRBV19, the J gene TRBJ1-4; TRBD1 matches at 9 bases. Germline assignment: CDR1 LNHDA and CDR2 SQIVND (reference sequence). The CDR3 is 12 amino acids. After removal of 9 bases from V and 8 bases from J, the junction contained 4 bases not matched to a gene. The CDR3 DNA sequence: TGTGCCAGCGGGACAGGGTTCGAAAAACTGTTTTTT. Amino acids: CASGTGFEKLFF.

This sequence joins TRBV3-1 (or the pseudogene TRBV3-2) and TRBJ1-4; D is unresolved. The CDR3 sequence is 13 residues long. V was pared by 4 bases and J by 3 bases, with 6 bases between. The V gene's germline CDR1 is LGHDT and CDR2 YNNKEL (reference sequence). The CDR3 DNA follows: TGTGCCAGCAGCCGAGTGCCTAATGAAAAACTGTTTTTT. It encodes CASSRVPNEKLFF.

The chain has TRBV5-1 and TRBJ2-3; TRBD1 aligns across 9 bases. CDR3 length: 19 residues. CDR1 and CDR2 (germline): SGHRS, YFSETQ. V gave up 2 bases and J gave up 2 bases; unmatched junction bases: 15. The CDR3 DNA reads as TGCGCCAGCAGCTTTGGACAGGGGCCATTTCGCCCAACCACAGATACGCAGTATTTT. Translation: CASSFGQGPFRPTTDTQYF.

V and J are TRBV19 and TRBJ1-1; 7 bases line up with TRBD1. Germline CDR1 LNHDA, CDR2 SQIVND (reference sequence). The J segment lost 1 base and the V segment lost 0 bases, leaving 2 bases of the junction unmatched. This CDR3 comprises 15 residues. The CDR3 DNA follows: TGTGCCAGTAGTATAGACAGGGGGGCGAACACTGAAGCTTTCTTT. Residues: CASSIDRGANTEAFF.

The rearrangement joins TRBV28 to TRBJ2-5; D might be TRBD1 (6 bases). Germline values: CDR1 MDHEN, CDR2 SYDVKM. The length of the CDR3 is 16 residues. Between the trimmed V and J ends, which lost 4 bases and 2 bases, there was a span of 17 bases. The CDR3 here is CASSWGTRPAQETQYF. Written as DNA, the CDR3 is TGTGCCAGCAGTTGGGGGACACGTCCGGCTCAAGAGACCCAGTACTTC.

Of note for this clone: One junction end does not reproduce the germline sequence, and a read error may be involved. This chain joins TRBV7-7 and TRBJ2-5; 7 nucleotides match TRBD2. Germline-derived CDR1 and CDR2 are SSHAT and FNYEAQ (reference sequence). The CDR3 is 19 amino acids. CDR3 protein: CASSSPASILADPQETQYF. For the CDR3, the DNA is TGTGCTAGCAGCTCGCCTGCTAGTATCCTAGCGGATCCTCAAGAGACCCAGTACTTC.

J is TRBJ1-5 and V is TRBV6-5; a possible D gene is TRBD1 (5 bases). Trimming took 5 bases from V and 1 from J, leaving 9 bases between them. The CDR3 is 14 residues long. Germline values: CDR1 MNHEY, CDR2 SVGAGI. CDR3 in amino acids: CASSQGMSNQPQHF. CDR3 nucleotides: TGTGCCAGCAGTCAGGGAATGAGCAATCAGCCCCAGCATTTT.

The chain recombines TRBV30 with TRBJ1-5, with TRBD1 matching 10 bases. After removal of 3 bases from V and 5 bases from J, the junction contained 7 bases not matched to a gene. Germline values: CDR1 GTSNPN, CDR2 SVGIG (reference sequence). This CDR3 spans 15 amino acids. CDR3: CAWSSGGTGDQPQHF. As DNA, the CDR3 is TGTGCCTGGAGCTCCGGTGGGACAGGGGATCAGCCCCAGCATTTT.

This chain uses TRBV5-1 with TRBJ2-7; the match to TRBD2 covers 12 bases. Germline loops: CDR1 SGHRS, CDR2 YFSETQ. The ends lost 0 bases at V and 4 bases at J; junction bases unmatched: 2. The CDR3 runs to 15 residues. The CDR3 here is CASSLASGRVYEQYV. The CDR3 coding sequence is TGCGCCAGCAGCTTGGCTAGCGGGAGGGTTTACGAGCAGTACGTC.